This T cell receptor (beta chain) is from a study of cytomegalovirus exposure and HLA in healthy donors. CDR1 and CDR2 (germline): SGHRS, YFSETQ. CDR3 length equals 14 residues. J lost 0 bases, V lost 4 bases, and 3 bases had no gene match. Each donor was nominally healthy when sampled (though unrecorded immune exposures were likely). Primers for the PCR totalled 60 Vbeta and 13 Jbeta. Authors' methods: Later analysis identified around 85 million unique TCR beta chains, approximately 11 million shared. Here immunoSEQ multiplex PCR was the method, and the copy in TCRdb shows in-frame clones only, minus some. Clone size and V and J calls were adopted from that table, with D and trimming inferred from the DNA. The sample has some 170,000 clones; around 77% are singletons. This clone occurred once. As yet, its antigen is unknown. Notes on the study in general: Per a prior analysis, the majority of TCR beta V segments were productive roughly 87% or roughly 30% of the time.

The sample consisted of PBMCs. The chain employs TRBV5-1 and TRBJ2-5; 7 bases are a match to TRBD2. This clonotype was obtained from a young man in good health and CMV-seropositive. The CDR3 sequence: CASSPGTNQETQYF. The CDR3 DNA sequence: TGCGCCAGCAGCCCAGGGACTAACCAAGAGACCCAGTACTTC.